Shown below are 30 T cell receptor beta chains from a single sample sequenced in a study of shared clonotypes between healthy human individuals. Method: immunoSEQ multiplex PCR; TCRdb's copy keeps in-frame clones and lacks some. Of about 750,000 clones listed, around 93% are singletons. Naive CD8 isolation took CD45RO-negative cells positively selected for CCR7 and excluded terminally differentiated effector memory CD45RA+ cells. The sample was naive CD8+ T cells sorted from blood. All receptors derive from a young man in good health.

The CDR3 DNA reads TGTGCCAGCAGTTTTACCCACGAGCAGTACTTC. Residues: CASSFTHEQYF. The rearrangement joins TRBV28 to TRBJ2-7; no reliable D call. CDR3 length: 11 residues. The germline V gene encodes CDR1 MDHEN and CDR2 SYDVKM. V dropped 3 bases and J dropped 5 bases, with 5 bases sitting between them.

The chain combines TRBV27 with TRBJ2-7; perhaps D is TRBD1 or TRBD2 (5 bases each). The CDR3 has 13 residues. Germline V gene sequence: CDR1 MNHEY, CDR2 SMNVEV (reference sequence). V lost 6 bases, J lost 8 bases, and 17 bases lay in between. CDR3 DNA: TGTGCCAGCAGCGACTTGGGACCGGGAAAGCAGTACTTC. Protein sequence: CASSDLGPGKQYF.

The CDR3 reads CASTSSQRSGRVSTDTQYF. Here the CDR3 DNA reads TGTGCCAGCACGTCCTCCCAGCGTAGCGGTCGGGTTAGTACAGATACGCAGTATTTT. The J gene is TRBJ2-3, the V gene TRBV2, with D possibly matching TRBD2 (6 bases). Germline-derived CDR1 and CDR2 are SNHLY and FYNNEI. V was cut by 7 bases and J by 3 bases, with 29 bases left in between. CDR3 length: 19 amino acids. Combining the CDR3 with reference TRBV2 and TRBJ2-3 gives the whole variable domain EPEVTQTPSHQVTQMGQEVILRCVPISNHLYFYWYRQILGQKVEFLVSFYNNEISEKSEIFDDQFSVERPDGSNFTLKIRSTKLEDSAMYFCASTSSQRSGRVSTDTQYFGPGTRLTVL.

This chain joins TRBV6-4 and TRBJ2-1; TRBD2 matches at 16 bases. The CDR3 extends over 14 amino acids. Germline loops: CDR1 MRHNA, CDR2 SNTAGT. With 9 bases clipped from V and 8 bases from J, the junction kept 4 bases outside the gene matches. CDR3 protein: CARTGTSGRDEQFF. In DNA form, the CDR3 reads TGTGCCAGGACCGGGACTAGCGGGAGGGATGAGCAGTTCTTC.

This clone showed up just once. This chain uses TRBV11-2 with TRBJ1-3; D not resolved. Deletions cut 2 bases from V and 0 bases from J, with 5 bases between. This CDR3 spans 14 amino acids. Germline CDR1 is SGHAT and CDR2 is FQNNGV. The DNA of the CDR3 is TGTGCCAGCAGCTTATCGTCCTCTGGAAACACCATATATTTT. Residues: CASSLSSSGNTIYF.

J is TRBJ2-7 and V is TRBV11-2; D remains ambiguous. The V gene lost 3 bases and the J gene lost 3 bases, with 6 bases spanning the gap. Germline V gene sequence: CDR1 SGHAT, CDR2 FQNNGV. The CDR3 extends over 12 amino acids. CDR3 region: CASSFNFYEQYF. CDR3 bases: TGTGCCAGCAGCTTTAATTTCTACGAGCAGTACTTC.

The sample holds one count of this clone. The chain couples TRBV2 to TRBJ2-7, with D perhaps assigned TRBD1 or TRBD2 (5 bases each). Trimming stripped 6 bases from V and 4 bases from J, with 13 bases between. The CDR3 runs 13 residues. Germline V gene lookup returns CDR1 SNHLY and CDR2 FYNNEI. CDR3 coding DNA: TGTGCCAGCAGGAGGGGTGGGCCTTACGAGCAGTACTTC. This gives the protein CASRRGGPYEQYF.

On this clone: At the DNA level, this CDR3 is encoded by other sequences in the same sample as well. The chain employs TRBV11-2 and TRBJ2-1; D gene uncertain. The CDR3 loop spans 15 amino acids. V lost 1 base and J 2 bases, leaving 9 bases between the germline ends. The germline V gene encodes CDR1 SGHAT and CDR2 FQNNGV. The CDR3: CASSLVAGAYNEQFF. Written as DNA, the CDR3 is TGTGCCAGCAGCTTAGTGGCAGGAGCCTACAATGAGCAGTTCTTC.

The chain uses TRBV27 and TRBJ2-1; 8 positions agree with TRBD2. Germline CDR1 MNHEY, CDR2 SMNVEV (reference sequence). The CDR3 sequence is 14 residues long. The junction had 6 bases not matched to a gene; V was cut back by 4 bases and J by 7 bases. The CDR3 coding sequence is TGTGCCAGCAGTTACGGGAGGGGAGAGAATGAGCAGTTCTTC. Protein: CASSYGRGENEQFF.

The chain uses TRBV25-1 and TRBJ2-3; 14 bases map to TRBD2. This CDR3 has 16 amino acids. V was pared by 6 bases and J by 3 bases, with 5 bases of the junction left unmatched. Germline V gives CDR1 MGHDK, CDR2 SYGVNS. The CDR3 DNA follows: TGTGCCAGCAGGACAGGACTAGCGGGAGGAACAGATACGCAGTATTTT. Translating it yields CASRTGLAGGTDTQYF.

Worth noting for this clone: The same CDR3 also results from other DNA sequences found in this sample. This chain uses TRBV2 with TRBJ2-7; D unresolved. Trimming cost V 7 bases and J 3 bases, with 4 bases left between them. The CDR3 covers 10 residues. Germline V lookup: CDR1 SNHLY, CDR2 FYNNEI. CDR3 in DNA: TGTGCCAGCAAGGGCTACGAGCAGTACTTC. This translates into CASKGYEQYF.

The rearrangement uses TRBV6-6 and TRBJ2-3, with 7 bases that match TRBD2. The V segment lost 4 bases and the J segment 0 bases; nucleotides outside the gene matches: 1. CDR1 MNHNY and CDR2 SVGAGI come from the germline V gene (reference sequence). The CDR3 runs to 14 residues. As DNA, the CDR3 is TGTGCCAGCAGTTTTAGCGGGAGCACAGATACGCAGTATTTT. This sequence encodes CASSFSGSTDTQYF.

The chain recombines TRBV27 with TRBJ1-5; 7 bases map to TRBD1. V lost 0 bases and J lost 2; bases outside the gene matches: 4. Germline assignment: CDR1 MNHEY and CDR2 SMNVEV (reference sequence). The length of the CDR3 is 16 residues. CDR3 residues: CASSLSTGSGNQPQHF. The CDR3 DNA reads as TGTGCCAGCAGTTTATCGACAGGGAGCGGCAATCAGCCCCAGCATTTT.

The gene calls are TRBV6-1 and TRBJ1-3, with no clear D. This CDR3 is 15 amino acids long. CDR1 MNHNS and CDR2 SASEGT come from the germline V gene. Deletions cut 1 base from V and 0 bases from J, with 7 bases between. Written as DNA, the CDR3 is TGTGCCAGCAGTGAAGTGGGTTACTCTGGAAACACCATATATTTT. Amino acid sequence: CASSEVGYSGNTIYF.

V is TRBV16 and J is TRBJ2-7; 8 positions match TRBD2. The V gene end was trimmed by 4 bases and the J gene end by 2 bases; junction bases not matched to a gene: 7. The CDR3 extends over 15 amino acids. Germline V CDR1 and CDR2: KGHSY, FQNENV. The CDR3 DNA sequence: TGTGCCAGCAGCCCTCCGGCGGGGGGCACCTACGAGCAGTACTTC. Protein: CASSPPAGGTYEQYF.

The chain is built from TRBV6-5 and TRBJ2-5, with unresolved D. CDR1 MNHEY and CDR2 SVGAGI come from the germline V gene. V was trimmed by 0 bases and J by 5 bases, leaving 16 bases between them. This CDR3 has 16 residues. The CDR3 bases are TGTGCCAGCAGTTACTCGACTCTTCCCAACTTTGAGACCCAGTACTTC. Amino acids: CASSYSTLPNFETQYF.

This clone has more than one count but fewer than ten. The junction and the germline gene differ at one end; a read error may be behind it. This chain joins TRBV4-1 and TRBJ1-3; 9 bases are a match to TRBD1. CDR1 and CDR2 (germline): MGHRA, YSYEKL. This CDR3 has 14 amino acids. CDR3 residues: CASSPGQGGSVGDF. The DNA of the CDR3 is TGCGCCAGCAGCCCGGGACAGGGAGGGTCGGTCGGTGATTTT.

DNA of the CDR3: TGTGCCAGTAGCCCGACAGGGGTCCCCTACGAGCAGTACTTC. Amino acid sequence: CASSPTGVPYEQYF. The chain carries TRBV19 and TRBJ2-7, with 8 nucleotides matching TRBD1. The ends lost 6 bases at V and 2 bases at J; junction bases unmatched: 6. This CDR3 comprises 14 residues. Germline V gene sequence: CDR1 LNHDA, CDR2 SQIVND (reference sequence).

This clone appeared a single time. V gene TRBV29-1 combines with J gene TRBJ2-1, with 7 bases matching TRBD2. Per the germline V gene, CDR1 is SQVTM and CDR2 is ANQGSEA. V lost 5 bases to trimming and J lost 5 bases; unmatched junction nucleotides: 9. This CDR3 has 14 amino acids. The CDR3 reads CSVSHPGLHNEQFF. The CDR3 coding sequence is TGCAGCGTTTCTCATCCGGGACTACACAATGAGCAGTTCTTC.

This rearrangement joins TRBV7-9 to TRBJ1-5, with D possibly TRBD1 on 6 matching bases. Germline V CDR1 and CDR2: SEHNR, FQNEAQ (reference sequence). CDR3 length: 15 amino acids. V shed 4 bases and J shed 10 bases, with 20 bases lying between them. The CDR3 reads CASSSLDSTDRPQHF. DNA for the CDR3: TGTGCCAGCAGCTCTCTGGACAGCACTGATCGCCCCCAGCATTTT.

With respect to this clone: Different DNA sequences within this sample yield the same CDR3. The CDR3 bases are TGTGCCAGCAGTACAAACTCCTACGAGCAGTACTTC. It is translated as CASSTNSYEQYF. The rearrangement links TRBV28 to TRBJ2-7; D ambiguous. This CDR3 is built from 12 residues. Germline lookup yields CDR1 MDHEN and CDR2 SYDVKM. V was clipped by 5 bases and J by 0 bases, with 5 bases between them.

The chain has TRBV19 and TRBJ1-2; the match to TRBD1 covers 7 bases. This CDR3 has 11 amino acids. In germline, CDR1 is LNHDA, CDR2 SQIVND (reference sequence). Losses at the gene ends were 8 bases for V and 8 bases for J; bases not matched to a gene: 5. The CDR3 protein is CASARGFGYTF. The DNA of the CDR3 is TGTGCCAGTGCCAGGGGGTTCGGCTACACCTTC.

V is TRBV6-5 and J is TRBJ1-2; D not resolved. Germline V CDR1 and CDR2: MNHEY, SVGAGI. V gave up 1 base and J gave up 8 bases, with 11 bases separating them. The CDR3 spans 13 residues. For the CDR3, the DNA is TGTGCCAGCAGTTACTTTGCTCGAGGCGGCTACACCTTC. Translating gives CASSYFARGGYTF.

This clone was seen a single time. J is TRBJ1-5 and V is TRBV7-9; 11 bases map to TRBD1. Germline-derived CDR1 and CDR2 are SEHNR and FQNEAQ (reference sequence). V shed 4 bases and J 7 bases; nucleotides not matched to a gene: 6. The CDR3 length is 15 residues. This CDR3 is CASSSGQGARQPQHF. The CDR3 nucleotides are TGTGCCAGCAGCTCAGGACAGGGGGCGCGACAGCCCCAGCATTTT.

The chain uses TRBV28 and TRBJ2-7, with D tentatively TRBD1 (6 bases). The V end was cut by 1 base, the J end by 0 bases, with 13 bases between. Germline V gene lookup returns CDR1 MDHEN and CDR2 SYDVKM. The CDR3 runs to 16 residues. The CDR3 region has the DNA TGTGCCAGCAGTTTATATCAGGGGAGTCCCTCCTACGAGCAGTACTTC. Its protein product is CASSLYQGSPSYEQYF.

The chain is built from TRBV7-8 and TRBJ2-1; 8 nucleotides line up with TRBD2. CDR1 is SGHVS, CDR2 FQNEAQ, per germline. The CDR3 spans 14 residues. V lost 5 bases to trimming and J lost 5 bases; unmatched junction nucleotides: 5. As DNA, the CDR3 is TGTGCCAGCAGCGACGTAGCGGGACACAATGAGCAGTTCTTC. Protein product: CASSDVAGHNEQFF. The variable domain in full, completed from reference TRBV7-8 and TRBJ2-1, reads GAGVSQSPRYKVAKRGQDVALRCDPISGHVSLFWYQQALGQGPEFLTYFQNEAQLDKSGLPSDRFFAERPEGSVSTLKIQRTQQEDSAVYLCASSDVAGHNEQFFGPGTRLTVL.

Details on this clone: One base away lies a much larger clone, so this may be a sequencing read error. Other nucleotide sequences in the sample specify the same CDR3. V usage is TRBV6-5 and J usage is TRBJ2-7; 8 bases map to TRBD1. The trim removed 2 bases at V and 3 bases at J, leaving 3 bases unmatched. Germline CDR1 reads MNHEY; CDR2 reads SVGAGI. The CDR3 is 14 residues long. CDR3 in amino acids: CASSYGTGGYEQYF. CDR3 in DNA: TGTGCCAGCAGTTACGGCACAGGGGGCTACGAGCAGTACTTC.

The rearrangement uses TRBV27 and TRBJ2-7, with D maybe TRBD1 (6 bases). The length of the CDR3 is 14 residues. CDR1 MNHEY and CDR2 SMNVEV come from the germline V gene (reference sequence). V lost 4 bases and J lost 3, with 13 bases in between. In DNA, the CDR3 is TGTGCCAGCAGTTCCGTGGACAGACGCTACGAGCAGTACTTC. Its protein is CASSSVDRRYEQYF.

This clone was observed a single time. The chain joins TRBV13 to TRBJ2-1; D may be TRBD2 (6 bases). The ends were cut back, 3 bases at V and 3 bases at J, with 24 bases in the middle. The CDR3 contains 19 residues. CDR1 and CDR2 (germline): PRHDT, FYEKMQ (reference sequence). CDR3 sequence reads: CASSFLQEPGRFRYNEQFF. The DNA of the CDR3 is TGTGCCAGCAGCTTCCTACAGGAGCCTGGGAGGTTTCGCTACAATGAGCAGTTCTTC. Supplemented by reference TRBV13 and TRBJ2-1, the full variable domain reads AAGVIQSPRHLIKEKRETATLKCYPIPRHDTVYWYQQGPGQDPQFLISFYEKMQSDKGSIPDRFSAQQFSDYHSELNMSSLELGDSALYFCASSFLQEPGRFRYNEQFFGPGTRLTVL.

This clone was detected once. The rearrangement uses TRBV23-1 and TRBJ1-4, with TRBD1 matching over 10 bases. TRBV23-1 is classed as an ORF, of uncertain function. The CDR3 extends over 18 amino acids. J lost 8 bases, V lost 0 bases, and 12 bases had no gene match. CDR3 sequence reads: CASSQSGDRGVHGEKLFF. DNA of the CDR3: TGCGCCAGCAGTCAATCGGGGGACAGGGGAGTTCATGGGGAAAAACTGTTTTTT.